One TCR beta chain is described in this entry. What this receptor recognizes is not known. No base quality information exists; no much larger clone differs at one position. Inclusive of the bounding cysteine and phenylalanine, the CDR3 is 16 residues long. The sequence is cut down to CDR3 DNA, 48 bases in frame from base 1. From V the trimming removes 5 bases and from J it removes 3 bases, while the gene matches leave 12 bases of the junction unaccounted for. From a lookup of the germline V gene (reference sequence), CDR1 and CDR2 are PRHDT and FYEKMQ. This specimen's time point label, interpreted: patch test 3, about 24 weeks after DPC sensitization. The treatment or condition label on this specimen signifies: therapeutic diphenylcyclopropenone sensitization with weekly scalp DPC. At every patch-test visit, the blood draw took place before the patch test was put on. Patients were eligible if aged 18 to 70, diagnosed with alopecia and judged suitable for DPC therapy, and pregnant patients were excluded. Total RNA was extracted from unfractionated whole blood that had been collected in Tempus Blood RNA tubes.

The library came from RACE. The reads were generated on a NextSeq 500. Library preparation attached unique molecular identifiers to individual cDNA molecules for quantitative, reproducible TCR counting. For every blood RNA sample, sequencing covered both the TCR alpha and TCR beta chains. Per the source publication's procedure: The median number of TCRs per sample was approximately 93,000, ranging from roughly 23,224 to 690,600. The Decombinator software suite was used to annotate the V, J and CDR3 of the TCR reads. To make PS versus PT1 abundance plots, every sample was subsampled to the same number of TCRs (28,000). TCRs were defined as expanded if absent before sensitization and observed at least eight times at the 2-week time point. TCRdb passed the public sequencing reads through fastp at Q25 and MiXCR, retaining productive beta sequences. Each CDR3 protein gets just one entry, which takes the most common genes and DNA from the rows behind it. TCRdb, not the original authors, processed these V and J calls. In all, the sample holds 55,000 to 75,000 distinct CDR3 sequences, and around 12% of those were seen once. The top ten constitute roughly 2.6% of the sample.

This entry is derived from a study of human T cells and chemical hapten exposure (dated by TCRdb to the early 2020s). Context from the whole study: For sensitization, 2% DPC in acetone was applied to a 2 cm by 2 cm area of upper inner arm skin. Throughout the study period of about 22 weeks, patients also received therapeutic DPC doses to the scalp every week. Patch tests used Finn chambers with 0.01% DPC on the upper back, scored after 6 days by International Contact Dermatitis Research Group standards. Alopecia areata with under or over 50% scalp involvement, alopecia totalis and alopecia universalis were represented in the patient cohort, which was mostly female. Libraries were combined into a pool for sequencing, and differences in TCR yield between samples came mainly from small differences in library volumes within the pool. This study followed changes in the peripheral blood TCR repertoire in vivo during primary and secondary sensitization of alopecia patients to the hapten diphenylcyclopropenone (DPC). Blood samples were taken from patients before sensitization (week 0) and at 2, 6 and about 24 weeks after DPC sensitization. Twenty-nine alopecia patients provided blood for TCR sequencing at one to four time points (pre-sensitization, 2, 6 and 24 weeks). The paper as a whole reports these results and caveats: Patch test score correlated positively with the number of PT1 expanded TCRs, reaching significance at thresholds 8, 16 and 32 but not at 4. Repeated subsampling changed both the strength of the expansion versus patch-test correlation and the threshold at which the correlation became significant. Because all patients had alopecia, a presumed autoimmune disease, the immune response of the patients might differ from that of healthy individuals. Expanded TCRs formed significantly more large CDR3 similarity clusters than pre-sensitization or healthy control sets, consistent with antigen-driven responses. DPC sensitization did not change the number of TCRs with a frequency above 1 in 1000, and there was no evidence of changes in global repertoire structure.

Material: whole blood, obtained in connection with sensitization to the hapten diphenylcyclopropenone (DPC). The TCR comes from a man under 40 with alopecia areata. Some clones in this sample may be carry-over from other donors' samples. The sequence joins TRBV13 to TRBJ2-7, with TRBD1 identical over 8 junction bases. The DNA sequence reads TGTGCCAGCAGCCCTAGTCCCCGGACAGGGAGCTACGAGCAGTACTTC. Its amino acids are CASSPSPRTGSYEQYF.